Listed below are T cell receptor beta chains from one sample, sequenced in a study of blood T cell repertoires in COVID-19. Generated by immunoSEQ multiplex PCR, the TCRdb table keeps only in-frame clones and is missing some. Among under 300,000 clones listed, 88% were seen once. Sequencing was done on a sample of PBMCs or T cells enriched from blood (not recorded which). Every receptor here comes from a woman aged 60-70 years in a cohort exposed to, infected with or recovered from COVID-19 (not recorded which). Each CDR3 is given with its conserved first and last residue. D genes are given only for firm matches. Clone size is not always given. Where it is, it says once, few, many or a class for expanded clones.

j_gene	abundance	v_gene	d_gene	CDR3nt	CDR3aa
TRBJ1-5	-	TRBV19	-	TGTGCCAGTAGTAATCTCAGGGATTCCCCCAATCAGCCCCAGCATTTT	CASSNLRDSPNQPQHF
TRBJ2-1	-	TRBV24-1	-	TGTGCCACCAGTTCGTCTTTGAGGTACAATGAGCAGTTCTTC	CATSSSLRYNEQFF
TRBJ2-1	once	TRBV2	-	TGTGCCAGCAAATGGAGCGGGTATAGAAATGAGCAGTTCTTC	CASKWSGYRNEQFF
TRBJ1-2	-	TRBV28	-	TGTGCCAGCAGACGCACAGGTACCTATGGCTACACCTTC	CASRRTGTYGYTF
TRBJ1-5	-	TRBV3-1/TRBV3-2	-	TGTGCCAGCAGCCGCCAGGGGAGTCAGCCCCAGCATTTT	CASSRQGSQPQHF
TRBJ2-2	-	TRBV6-1	-	TGTGCCAGCAGTGATCGTTGGGGGGTCGCCGGGGAGCTGTTTTTT	CASSDRWGVAGELFF
TRBJ1-1	-	TRBV4-2	TRBD1	TGTGCCAGCAGCCAAGGGGCCTTACAGGGGACAACCGAAGCTTTCTTT	CASSQGALQGTTEAFF
TRBJ2-5	-	TRBV3-1/TRBV3-2	TRBD2	TGTGCCAGCAGCCAAGATCGTAAAGGACTAGCGGGGTTCCAAGAGACCCAGTACTTC	CASSQDRKGLAGFQETQYF
TRBJ2-1	few	TRBV25-1	TRBD1	TGTGCCAGCAGTGAATACCTCTTCCGGGACAGGGCCTACAATGAGCAGTTCTTC	CASSEYLFRDRAYNEQFF
TRBJ1-3	-	TRBV25-1	-	TGTGCCAGCAGTGAATTAACAGGGACAACCAGCTCTGGAAACACCATATATTTT	CASSELTGTTSSGNTIYF
TRBJ1-4	-	TRBV5-1	-	TGCGCCAGCAGCCTCGGGAGTGCAACTAATGAAAAACTGTTTTTT	CASSLGSATNEKLFF
TRBJ2-7	-	TRBV4-1	TRBD2	TGCGCCAGCAGCCAAGATCCGCGCCAGGGACTAGCGGGAGTCTACGAGCAGTACTTC	CASSQDPRQGLAGVYEQYF
TRBJ2-1	few	TRBV7-3	-	TGTGCCAGCAGCTTAAGTCCAACTAGTATCGACAATGAGCAGTTCTTC	CASSLSPTSIDNEQFF
TRBJ2-7	-	TRBV6-5	TRBD1	TGTGCCAGCAGTTACTCGGGGACAGGGCACTACGAGCAGTACTTC	CASSYSGTGHYEQYF
TRBJ2-7	-	TRBV28	TRBD2	TGTGCCAGCAGACGAGCGGGAGGCAGAGGCGAGCAGTACTTC	CASRRAGGRGEQYF
TRBJ1-5	-	TRBV18	TRBD1	TGTGCCAGCTCACCTTTCGACAGGGGGAGTTACCAAGCCCAGCATTTT	CASSPFDRGSYQAQHF
TRBJ1-1	-	TRBV5-1	-	TGCGCCAGCAGCTTGGCTGCGGGGAACACTGAAGCTTTCTTT	CASSLAAGNTEAFF
TRBJ2-1	once	TRBV18	TRBD2	TGTGCCAGCTCACCGTTACTAGCGGACTACAATGAGCAGTTCTTC	CASSPLLADYNEQFF
TRBJ2-3	once	TRBV7-2	TRBD2	TGTGCCAGCAGCCCAACAGGACTAGCGGTTCGCACAGATACGCAGTATTTT	CASSPTGLAVRTDTQYF
TRBJ2-2	-	TRBV2	TRBD2	TGTGCCAGCAGTGAAGGGTCGGGACTAGGGACCGGGGAGCTGTTTTTT	CASSEGSGLGTGELFF
TRBJ2-3	-	TRBV30	TRBD2	TGTGCCTGGAGTGAGGGACTAGCGGGAAGCACAGATACGCAGTATTTT	CAWSEGLAGSTDTQYF
TRBJ1-2	few	TRBV2	-	TGTGCCAGCACCACTTTCTATGGCTACACCTTC	CASTTFYGYTF
TRBJ2-2	once	TRBV5-1	TRBD2	TGCGCCAGCAGCTCCGGACTAGCGGGAGGGGACACCGGGGAGCTGTTTTTT	CASSSGLAGGDTGELFF
TRBJ2-5	-	TRBV3-1/TRBV3-2	TRBD2	TGTGCCAGCAGCCAAGCTAGCGGGAGGACCCAAGAGACCCAGTACTTC	CASSQASGRTQETQYF
TRBJ1-2	-	TRBV28	-	TGTGCCAGCAGCCCTGGATCAGCGGGGGGGAAGGGGACTGATGGCTACACCTTC	CASSPGSAGGKGTDGYTF
TRBJ2-4	-	TRBV5-1	TRBD1	TGCGCCAGCAGCTCACAGGGGATGGATTCCAAAAACATTCAGTACTTC	CASSSQGMDSKNIQYF
TRBJ2-5	-	TRBV11-2	TRBD2	TGTGCCAGCAGCTTTGGACTAGCGGGAGCAAGAGAGACCCAGTACTTC	CASSFGLAGARETQYF
TRBJ2-2	-	TRBV5-6	TRBD2	TGTGCCAGCACTCCAACTAGCGGGAGGCCTGGGGAGCTGTTTTTT	CASTPTSGRPGELFF
TRBJ1-5	-	TRBV19	-	TGTGCCAGTAGCCTCCGGGACAACAATCAGCCCCAGCATTTT	CASSLRDNNQPQHF
TRBJ2-4	few	TRBV11-1	-	TGTGCCAGCAGCTACCAGGGGCGGAACATTCAGTACTTC	CASSYQGRNIQYF
TRBJ1-3	few	TRBV29-1	-	TGCAGCGTGGGAGTCCTCTCTGGAAACACCATATATTTT	CSVGVLSGNTIYF
TRBJ2-7	-	TRBV20-1	-	TGCAGTGCTAGTCAGGGCCAGGGGACCGAGCAGTACTTC	CSASQGQGTEQYF
TRBJ2-5	-	TRBV28	TRBD2	TGTGCCAGCAGTTCGGGGACTAGCGCAATACAAGAGACCCAGTACTTC	CASSSGTSAIQETQYF
TRBJ1-4	-	TRBV19	TRBD1	TGTGCCAGTAGTATACCCCGGGACAGCCGAAATGAAAAACTGTTTTTT	CASSIPRDSRNEKLFF
TRBJ1-1	-	TRBV7-3	-	TGTGCCAGCAGCTTATTTGAGGGCACTGAAGCTTTCTTT	CASSLFEGTEAFF
TRBJ2-4	-	TRBV14	-	TGTGCCAGCAGCGCAGGACCTAACCAGGTGTGGGAGGCCAAAAACATTCAGTACTTC	CASSAGPNQVWEAKNIQYF
TRBJ1-1	-	TRBV19	TRBD1	TGTGCAGACCGAACACAGGGGGCTCTGACTGAAGCTTTCTTT	CADRTQGALTEAFF
TRBJ2-1	-	TRBV2	TRBD1	TGTGCCAGCAGAGAGACAGGGAATTTAAACAATGAGCAGTTCTTC	CASRETGNLNNEQFF
TRBJ2-1	-	TRBV27	-	TGTGCCAGCAGCAGCCTGGAGGGGTGGAACAATGAGCAGTTCTTC	CASSSLEGWNNEQFF
TRBJ2-5	once	TRBV4-2	TRBD2	TGTGCCAGCAGCCAAGGCGGGAGCCAAGAGACCCAGTACTTC	CASSQGGSQETQYF
TRBJ2-3	-	TRBV7-2	-	TGTGCCAGCAGCTTAGTAGGGGGGGGCGGGAGCACAGATACGCAGTATTTT	CASSLVGGGGSTDTQYF
TRBJ2-1	-	TRBV7-9	TRBD2	TGTGCCAGCAGCTTACCGCCCCGACTAGCGGGAGGACGAAATGAGCAGTTCTTC	CASSLPPRLAGGRNEQFF
TRBJ2-3	-	TRBV13	-	TGTGCCAGCAGCTTAGTACTAGCTAAAGTGACAGATACGCAGTATTTT	CASSLVLAKVTDTQYF
TRBJ2-1	-	TRBV19	TRBD2	TGTGCCAGTAGTGAACGTAGCGGGAGCCTCTACAATGAGCAGTTCTTC	CASSERSGSLYNEQFF
TRBJ2-1	many	TRBV6-4	TRBD2	TGTGCCAGCAGTGCCCGTTCCTATAGCGGGAGATCCTACAATGAGCAGTTCTTC	CASSARSYSGRSYNEQFF
TRBJ1-4	-	TRBV19	-	TGTGCCAGTAGCGGACAGTATGAAAAACTGTTTTTT	CASSGQYEKLFF
TRBJ2-7	-	TRBV5-6	-	TGTGCCAGCAGCTTGGAGCGAACCTACGAGCAGTACTTC	CASSLERTYEQYF
TRBJ1-1	-	TRBV4-1	TRBD1	TGCGCCAGCAGCCATCGACAGGGGACTAAGAACACTGAAGCTTTCTTT	CASSHRQGTKNTEAFF
TRBJ1-6	-	TRBV30	TRBD1	TGTGCCTCTGGGACAGGGGTTTATAATTCACCCCTCCACTTT	CASGTGVYNSPLHF
TRBJ1-5	-	TRBV24-1	-	TGTGCCACCAGTGATTCCAGGGTTGGCAATCAGCCCCAGCATTTT	CATSDSRVGNQPQHF